This T cell receptor beta chain was sequenced for a study of shared clonotypes between healthy human individuals (dated by TCRdb to 2019 to 2021). General notes on the study: A couple of women and a few men aged 18 to 49 years were included in the cohort. For each donor, three plates each were used for CD4 naive and CD4 memory, two plates were used for CD8 naive, and one plate was used for CD8 memory. Different laboratories and diverse techniques were used to prepare libraries and sequence TCR repertoires, to increase sequencing depth and limit assay-specific biases. Between about 0.8 and 9 billion PBMCs per donor were obtained by leukapheresis. To estimate repertoire size and how much clonotype sharing occurs between individuals, the study deeply sequenced the blood TCR repertoires of about five healthy adults. Points the paper makes about the study in general: Because the study included only a small number of donors, the genetic and exposure-history diversity represented was limited. Across four donors, 5% to 6% of naive CD4, roughly 3.8% of naive CD8, about 2.3% of memory CD4, and about 0.4% of memory CD8 clonotypes were shared. Even with the large sequencing depth, rarefaction of the sorted-subset datasets indicated that sequencing was incomplete. Naive subsets generally had larger estimated clonotype richness than memory subsets. Pairwise subsampling led to the expectation that sequencing depth would affect the degree of clonotype sharing among donors. Compared with non-shared clonotypes, clonotypes shared by all four sorted-subset donors had higher generation probabilities. Sampling was restricted to blood, and TCR repertoires in tissues likely differ from the TCR repertoires found in blood.

Counted from cysteine to phenylalanine, this CDR3 has 12 amino acids. The kept DNA is CDR3 alone, 36 bases in frame from the first base. V is reduced by 8 bases and J by 5 bases, leaving a spacing of 12 bases between them. CDR1 and CDR2, looked up from the germline V gene, are WSHSY and SAAADI. TCR CDR3 regions were amplified from genomic DNA by multiplex PCR using the deep immunoSEQ assay. For each cell subset, the extracted genomic DNA was distributed evenly across all wells of several immunoSEQ 96-well plates, and each plate served as one replicate. For sorted subsets, roughly 200 ng of genomic DNA, equivalent to some 33,000 T cell genomes, went into each replicate PCR. The purified libraries were quantified using a Qubit 3.0 fluorometer, sized with a Bioanalyzer 2100, and then quantified again using the KAPA Library Quantification kit. Every immunoSEQ 96-well plate was sequenced on a separate single-read 150-cycle Illumina NextSeq 550 flow cell. In the source study's methods: Because the immunoSEQ output held only junctional sequences and lacked quality scores, the filtering could not match the filtering applied to full-length reads. To assign V/J genes and CDR3, sequences were annotated using PyIR, a Python wrapper for IgBLAST v1.9, with IMGT germline references. Reads were filtered out if the reads had weak V/J assignments (E-value above 1e-6), no CDR3, stop codons, out-of-frame junctions, or ambiguous translated residues. A V3J clonotype was defined by an identical inferred V gene, J gene, and CDR3 amino acid sequence. To compute the percentage overlap between repertoires, the number of shared unique clonotypes was divided by the size of the smaller repertoire. Three approaches were used to assess repertoire richness: RTK rarefaction, the Chao1 estimator, and Recon v2.1 estimates of unobserved clonotypes. OLGA was used to compute generation probabilities for all TCRbeta clonotypes that the gDNA method yielded from several donors. The immuneACCESS repertoire file appears here via TCRdb, limited to in-frame rearrangements. These files lack a portion of the clones; in checked studies, under half of the deficit traces to unresolved V genes, and the cause of the others is not known. That table is the source of V, J and clone size, and D and trimming were worked out from the DNA. The sample contains about 820,000 clones, almost 95% of them found a single time. The top ten hold approximately 25% of the sample.

For this clone: No cognate antigen has been identified for it. No clone much larger than this one lies a single base away; base qualities are absent.

CD8 naive samples were obtained by positive selection for CCR7 among CD45RO-negative cells, yielding a CD45RA+CCR7+ population from which TemRA cells were excluded. The donors were healthy, HIV-negative adults with no recently reported acute infections or vaccinations. Only Caucasian adults living in Nashville, Tennessee, USA were represented among the donors. Blood was collected by leukapheresis, and PBMCs were isolated by Ficoll-Histopaque density gradient centrifugation and then cryopreserved in liquid nitrogen vapor phase. Analytical flow cytometry was used to check the purity and quantity of every magnetically sorted T cell population. Each sorted fraction had its genomic DNA isolated and then quantified by UV absorbance on a Nanodrop 2000c.

Sequenced input: naive CD8+ T cells sorted from blood. The sample's cell subset or site label is to be understood as: CD45RA+CCR7+. The chain couples TRBV10-2 to TRBJ1-1, with TRBD1 tentatively as D gene (5 bases match). The receptor's source is a man aged 30 to 39 in good health. At the DNA level, the sequence is TGCGCCAGCGGCCAGGGTTCGACTGAAGCTTTCTTT. Its protein is CASGQGSTEAFF.